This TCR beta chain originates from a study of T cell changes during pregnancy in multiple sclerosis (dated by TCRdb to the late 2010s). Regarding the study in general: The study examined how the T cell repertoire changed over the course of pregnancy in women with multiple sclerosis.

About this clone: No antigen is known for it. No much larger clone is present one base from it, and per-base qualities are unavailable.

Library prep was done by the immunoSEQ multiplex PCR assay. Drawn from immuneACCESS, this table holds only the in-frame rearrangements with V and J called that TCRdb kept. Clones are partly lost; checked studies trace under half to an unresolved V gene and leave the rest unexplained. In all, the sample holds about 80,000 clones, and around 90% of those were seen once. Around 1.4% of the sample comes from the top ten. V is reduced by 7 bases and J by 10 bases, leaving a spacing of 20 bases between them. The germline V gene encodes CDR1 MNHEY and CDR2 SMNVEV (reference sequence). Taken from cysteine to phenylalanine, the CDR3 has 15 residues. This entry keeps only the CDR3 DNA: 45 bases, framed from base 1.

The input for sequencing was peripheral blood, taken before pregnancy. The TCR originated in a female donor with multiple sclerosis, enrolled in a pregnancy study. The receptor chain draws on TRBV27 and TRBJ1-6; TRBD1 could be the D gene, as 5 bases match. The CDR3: CASNTLQGLGSPLHF. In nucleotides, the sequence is TGTGCCAGCAACACCCTGCAGGGCCTTGGGTCACCCCTCCACTTT.